These 16 T cell receptor beta chains share one sample of origin, sequenced in a study of T cell responses to AZD1222 COVID-19 vaccine. The assay was immunoSEQ multiplex PCR, and TCRdb's table has in-frame clones only and misses some. The repertoire holds about 48,000 clones, about 86% seen once, with less than 7% in the top ten. Specimen: peripheral blood, collected 28 days after the second AZD1222 dose. Receptors originate from an adult who received the AZD1222 COVID-19 vaccine.

The rearrangement links TRBV7-2 to TRBJ2-7; 7 bases are a match to TRBD1. The CDR3 loop spans 14 amino acids. Germline trimming cut 3 bases from V and 5 bases from J; bases unmatched to any gene: 7. Germline V CDR1 and CDR2: SGHTA, FQGNSA. CDR3 sequence (DNA): TGTGCCAGCAGCTTGGTACAGGGGCGCGACGAGCAGTACTTC. Protein product: CASSLVQGRDEQYF.

The chain employs TRBV7-9 and TRBJ2-1, with 7 bases lining up with TRBD2. Germline trimming cut 3 bases from V and 0 bases from J; bases unmatched to any gene: 5. This CDR3 region has 16 residues. The germline CDR1 and CDR2 sequences are SEHNR and FQNEAQ (reference sequence). CDR3 loop: CASSLPSGSSYNEQFF. The CDR3 DNA reads as TGTGCCAGCAGCTTGCCTAGCGGTAGCTCCTACAATGAGCAGTTCTTC. The whole variable domain, remainder taken from reference TRBV7-9 and TRBJ2-1, is DTGVSQNPRHKITKRGQNVTFRCDPISEHNRLYWYRQTLGQGPEFLTYFQNEAQLEKSRLLSDRFSAERPKGSFSTLEIQRTEQGDSAMYLCASSLPSGSSYNEQFFGPGTRLTVL.

This chain joins TRBV6-5 and TRBJ2-5; 7 bases align to TRBD1. Trimming cost V 4 bases and J 1 base; bases outside gene matches: 6. The length of the CDR3 is 15 residues. The V gene's germline CDR1 is MNHEY and CDR2 SVGAGI. The CDR3 bases are TGTGCCAGCAGTTTATACAGGGGTTCCCAAGAGACCCAGTACTTC. Protein sequence: CASSLYRGSQETQYF.

The chain is built from TRBV7-2 and TRBJ2-7; 7 bases are a match to TRBD2. The V segment lost 1 base and the J segment 4 bases; nucleotides outside the gene matches: 10. The CDR3 has 16 amino acids. Per germline, CDR1 SGHTA and CDR2 FQGNSA. This chain's CDR3 is CASSLEGGSGIYEQYF. For the CDR3, the DNA is TGTGCCAGCAGCTTAGAGGGCGGGAGTGGAATTTACGAGCAGTACTTC.

This clone appeared a few times. The chain uses TRBV11-2 and TRBJ1-1; TRBD1 is a possible D gene (5 bases). The V gene lost 2 bases and the J gene lost 3 bases, with 7 bases spanning the gap. Germline V CDR1 and CDR2: SGHAT, FQNNGV. The CDR3 consists of 13 residues. The CDR3 here is CASSLQGYTEAFF. For the CDR3, the DNA is TGTGCCAGCAGCTTACAGGGATACACTGAAGCTTTCTTT.

This sequence joins TRBV7-9 and TRBJ2-7; D is perhaps TRBD1 (7 bases). Germline loops: CDR1 SEHNR, CDR2 FQNEAQ (reference sequence). V lost 6 bases and J 2 bases, leaving 14 bases between the germline ends. The CDR3 has 14 residues. The CDR3 sequence: CASSLAGGTYEQYF. The CDR3, as DNA: TGTGCCAGCAGTCTAGCAGGGGGGACCTACGAGCAGTACTTC. Complete variable domain (other parts from reference TRBV7-9 and TRBJ2-7): DTGVSQNPRHKITKRGQNVTFRCDPISEHNRLYWYRQTLGQGPEFLTYFQNEAQLEKSRLLSDRFSAERPKGSFSTLEIQRTEQGDSAMYLCASSLAGGTYEQYFGPGTRLTVT.

The genes are TRBV2 and TRBJ2-7; 10 bases are shared with TRBD1. The CDR3 has 14 amino acids. Germline CDR1 reads SNHLY; CDR2 reads FYNNEI. After removal of 9 bases from V and 2 bases from J, the junction contained 7 bases not matched to a gene. This CDR3 is CASNTGTGAYEQYF. CDR3 coding DNA: TGTGCCAGTAACACCGGGACAGGGGCCTACGAGCAGTACTTC.

V usage is TRBV28 and J usage is TRBJ1-3, with a tentative D call TRBD1 (6 bases). V lost 3 bases and J 1 base, leaving 13 bases between the germline ends. This CDR3 contains 16 residues. Per the germline V gene, CDR1 is MDHEN and CDR2 is SYDVKM. Written as DNA, the CDR3 is TGTGCCAGCAGTTTTGTTGGCACAGGGTCTGGAAACACCATATATTTT. It encodes CASSFVGTGSGNTIYF. Full variable domain (outside the CDR3, taken from reference TRBV28 and TRBJ1-3): DVKVTQSSRYLVKRTGEKVFLECVQDMDHENMFWYRQDPGLGLRLIYFSYDVKMKEKGDIPEGYSVSREKKERFSLILESASTNQTSMYLCASSFVGTGSGNTIYFGEGSWLTVV.

The genes are TRBV28 and TRBJ1-2; weak D call: TRBD1 (5 bases). The V end was cut by 6 bases, the J end by 8 bases, with 25 bases between. The CDR3 contains 16 residues. CDR1 is MDHEN, CDR2 SYDVKM, per germline. The CDR3 DNA sequence: TGTGCCAGCAGCTTGAACACGGGACGCTACCTCTCGGGCTACACCTTC. This gives the protein CASSLNTGRYLSGYTF.

V is TRBV7-9 and J is TRBJ2-1, with D uncertain. The CDR3 spans 12 residues. V lost 3 bases to trimming and J lost 6 bases, with 6 bases between them. Germline CDR1 and CDR2: SEHNR and FQNEAQ (reference sequence). The CDR3 loop is CASSLSGNEQFF. In DNA, the CDR3 is TGTGCCAGCAGCTTGAGTGGCAATGAGCAGTTCTTC.

The chain is built from TRBV6-5 and TRBJ1-2, with 7 bases matching TRBD1. This CDR3 has 13 residues. CDR1 and CDR2 (germline): MNHEY, SVGAGI. Unmatched junction bases numbered 5, after V lost 0 bases and J lost 10 bases. The CDR3 DNA is TGTGCCAGCAGTTACTCAAGAACAGGGGACTACACCTTC. Encoded protein: CASSYSRTGDYTF.

This rearrangement joins TRBV28 to TRBJ1-5; D ambiguous. V was clipped by 3 bases and J by 5 bases, with 5 bases between them. The CDR3 consists of 12 residues. Germline CDR1 MDHEN, CDR2 SYDVKM. This CDR3 is CASSFGYQPQHF. CDR3 coding DNA: TGTGCCAGCAGTTTTGGGTATCAGCCCCAGCATTTT.

The chain recombines TRBV7-9 with TRBJ1-4; 9 bases are a match to TRBD1. The CDR3 is 17 residues long. Germline CDR1 is SEHNR and CDR2 is FQNEAQ (reference sequence). Unmatched junction bases numbered 7, after V lost 0 bases and J lost 5 bases. In DNA form, the CDR3 reads TGTGCCAGCAGCTTAGCTACCACCGGGACAGGGAATGAAAAACTGTTTTTT. Translating it yields CASSLATTGTGNEKLFF. Complete variable domain (other parts from reference TRBV7-9 and TRBJ1-4): DTGVSQNPRHKITKRGQNVTFRCDPISEHNRLYWYRQTLGQGPEFLTYFQNEAQLEKSRLLSDRFSAERPKGSFSTLEIQRTEQGDSAMYLCASSLATTGTGNEKLFFGSGTQLSVL.

The chain links TRBV6-2 or TRBV6-3 to TRBJ1-2; TRBD1 matches 10 bases. This CDR3 is 13 amino acids long. Trimming took 6 bases from V and 3 from J; bases not matched to a gene: 1. Germline CDR1 MNHEY, CDR2 SVGEGT. This CDR3 is CASSGTGDYGYTF. Here the CDR3 DNA reads TGTGCCAGCAGCGGGACAGGGGACTATGGCTACACCTTC.

The chain uses TRBV5-4 and TRBJ1-5, with D perhaps matching TRBD1 (6 bases). V was clipped by 3 bases and J by 7 bases, with 8 bases between them. CDR3 size: 12 residues. CDR1 and CDR2 (germline): SGHNT, YYREEE (reference sequence). CDR3 sequence reads: CASSSQGQPQHF. The DNA of the CDR3 is TGTGCCAGCAGCTCGCAGGGGCAGCCCCAGCATTTT.

This chain connects TRBV6-5 to TRBJ1-2; D is possibly TRBD1 (6 bases). V was trimmed by 4 bases and J by 2 bases, leaving 8 bases between them. This CDR3 is built from 13 residues. In germline, CDR1 is MNHEY, CDR2 SVGAGI. DNA of the CDR3: TGTGCCAGCAGTTTAGACAGGAACTATGGCTACACCTTC. Protein: CASSLDRNYGYTF.